A selection of T cell receptor beta chains follows, all from one sample in a study of blood T cell repertoires in COVID-19. Clones were sequenced by immunoSEQ multiplex PCR, and TCRdb holds only the in-frame ones, with some missing. This table holds some 200,000 clones, about 86% found once. The sample taken for sequencing was peripheral blood. These receptors were obtained from a woman of 80 years or more in a cohort sampled during active or convalescent COVID-19. The CDR3 runs from the conserved cysteine through the conserved F or W. The D gene is left open where the match is weak. Clone size is stated in some rows and not others, as once, few, many or a class when expanded.

length	V	D	J	size	DNA	CDR3
15	TRBV4-1	NA	TRBJ2-1	NA	TGCGCCAGCAGCCAAGACATCAGCTCCTACAATGAGCAGTTCTTC	CASSQDISSYNEQFF
12	TRBV10-3	NA	TRBJ1-1	NA	TGTGCCATGCGAACTCTGAACACTGAAGCTTTCTTT	CAMRTLNTEAFF
15	TRBV2	NA	TRBJ2-1	once	TGTGCCAGCACCCCAGGGGGGTACTCCTACAATGAGCAGTTCTTC	CASTPGGYSYNEQFF
15	TRBV4-1	NA	TRBJ2-4	NA	TGCGCCAGCAGCCAAGTGTCGAGAGCCAAAAACATTCAGTACTTC	CASSQVSRAKNIQYF
15	TRBV5-5	TRBD1	TRBJ2-7	NA	TGTGCCAGCAGCCTTGCCCCGGGACAGGGCTACGAGCAGTACTTC	CASSLAPGQGYEQYF
15	TRBV14	TRBD2	TRBJ2-3	NA	TGTGCCAGCAGCCAATGGGCGGGAGGCGCAGATACGCAGTATTTT	CASSQWAGGADTQYF
16	TRBV19	NA	TRBJ1-5	NA	TGTGCCAGTAGTATTCAGGGATCCTATAGCAATCAGCCCCAGCATTTT	CASSIQGSYSNQPQHF
18	TRBV7-8	TRBD2	TRBJ2-5	NA	TGTGCCAGCAGCTCCCCGCCCGGGGGCGGGGGGCGACAAGAGACCCAGTACTTC	CASSSPPGGGGRQETQYF
14	TRBV20-1	TRBD1	TRBJ1-5	NA	TGCAGTGCTAGTCAAGGGGGCCCTGATCTGCCCCAGCATTTT	CSASQGGPDLPQHF
14	TRBV27	TRBD1	TRBJ1-2	NA	TGTGCCAGCAGTTCGGACAGGGGTTTCTATGGCTACACCTTC	CASSSDRGFYGYTF
15	TRBV4-1	TRBD2	TRBJ2-7	NA	TGCGCCAGCAGCCAGGGAGGGACGTTCGCGTACGAGCAGTACTTC	CASSQGGTFAYEQYF
19	TRBV7-9	TRBD1	TRBJ2-2	NA	TGTGCCAGCAGCCTTGCGTTTGGGAAAGACAGGGAAAGGTCTGGGGAGCTGTTTTTT	CASSLAFGKDRERSGELFF
17	TRBV11-3	NA	TRBJ2-1	NA	TGTGCCAGCAGCTTAAGCGCGTGGCGGGACCCTAACAATGAGCAGTTCTTC	CASSLSAWRDPNNEQFF
16	TRBV11-3	TRBD1	TRBJ1-1	NA	TGTGCCAGCAGCTTATCTAGGGGGCGGGTTGACACTGAAGCTTTCTTT	CASSLSRGRVDTEAFF
16	TRBV5-4	TRBD2	TRBJ2-1	NA	TGTGCCAGCAGCTTTCTGGGCGGGGGGGCAAATAATGAGCAGTTCTTC	CASSFLGGGANNEQFF
16	TRBV9	NA	TRBJ1-6	NA	TGTGCCAGCAGCGTAGCTTCACAAGCCTATAATTCACCCCTCCACTTT	CASSVASQAYNSPLHF
14	TRBV27	NA	TRBJ1-6	NA	TGTGCCAGCTTCCTTCGCGGGCGAGGGACACCCCTCCACTTT	CASFLRGRGTPLHF
14	TRBV28	NA	TRBJ1-1	NA	TGTGCCAGCAGTTACTCACTGAGGAACACTGAAGCTTTCTTT	CASSYSLRNTEAFF
15	TRBV24-1	TRBD1	TRBJ2-5	NA	TGTGCCACCAGTGATCCGGCGACAGGGGCGGAGACCCAGTACTTC	CATSDPATGAETQYF
13	TRBV30	TRBD1	TRBJ1-1	few	TGTGCCTGGAGTTGGGCAGGGGGGACTGAAGCTTTCTTT	CAWSWAGGTEAFF
14	TRBV30	NA	TRBJ1-2	NA	TGTGCCTGGAGTGTACATCGGGGGAACTATGGCTACACCTTC	CAWSVHRGNYGYTF
14	TRBV6-2/TRBV6-3	NA	TRBJ1-1	NA	TGTGCCAGCAGTTACTTATCGGGGAGCGGTGAAGCTTTCTTT	CASSYLSGSGEAFF
14	TRBV28	NA	TRBJ2-7	NA	TGTGCCAGCAGTCAGGGACACTCCTCCTACGAGCAGTACTTC	CASSQGHSSYEQYF
15	TRBV2	TRBD1	TRBJ2-1	NA	TGTGCCAGCAGGCCCGGGACAGGGAACTACAATGAGCAGTTCTTC	CASRPGTGNYNEQFF
17	TRBV2	TRBD1	TRBJ1-5	NA	TGTGCCACCTCCGGGACAGGGGGGTCCTGGAGCAATCAGCCCCAGCATTTT	CATSGTGGSWSNQPQHF
16	TRBV9	TRBD1	TRBJ1-3	NA	TGTGCCAGCAGCTTGGACCTGACAGGGAGTGGAAACACCATATATTTT	CASSLDLTGSGNTIYF
13	TRBV10-2	TRBD1	TRBJ1-5	few	TGCGCCAGCAGTGAACAGGGGCATCAGCCCCAGCATTTT	CASSEQGHQPQHF
13	TRBV20-1	NA	TRBJ1-4	NA	TGCAGTGCTAGTCCGCAGGGCGGTGAAAAACTGTTTTTT	CSASPQGGEKLFF
15	TRBV24-1	NA	TRBJ2-1	NA	TGTGCCACCAGTTCGCGGACTCTACCCAACAATGAGCAGTTCTTC	CATSSRTLPNNEQFF
16	TRBV6-6	TRBD1	TRBJ1-3	NA	TGTGCCAGCAGTAACCTCCGACAGGGAGGTGGAAACACCATATATTTT	CASSNLRQGGGNTIYF
18	TRBV7-2	NA	TRBJ1-2	NA	TGTGCCAGCGCCTCGACCCCCGGCTGGCGGGATAACAACTATGGCTACACCTTC	CASASTPGWRDNNYGYTF
15	TRBV7-9	NA	TRBJ1-4	NA	TGTGCCAGCAGCTTAGGGTCGAGGGTCGGAGAAAAACTGTTTTTT	CASSLGSRVGEKLFF
15	TRBV6-5	NA	TRBJ1-1	once	TGTGCCAGCATAAGGGACGGCGGGGTTGACACTGAAGCTTTCTTT	CASIRDGGVDTEAFF
12	TRBV28	NA	TRBJ2-1	few	TGTGCCAGCAGCTTCGGAAGGGCCCGGGGGTTCTTC	CASSFGRARGFF
12	TRBV9	NA	TRBJ2-3	NA	TGTGCCAGCAGCCCCCGCGGAGATACGCAGTATTTT	CASSPRGDTQYF
13	TRBV30	NA	TRBJ1-2	NA	TGTGCCTGGAACCCCGGGCATCGGGGGGGCTACACCTTC	CAWNPGHRGGYTF
16	TRBV3-1/TRBV3-2	TRBD1	TRBJ2-6	once	TGTGCCAGCAGCATACGGACAGGTGCTGGGGCCAACGTCCTGACTTTC	CASSIRTGAGANVLTF
13	TRBV27	TRBD2	TRBJ2-7	NA	TGTGCCAGCAGTTTCCCGGGAGGGTTCGAGCAGTACTTC	CASSFPGGFEQYF
17	TRBV7-2	TRBD1	TRBJ1-6	NA	TGTGCCAGCAGCTTAGGAGGATCCGGGACAGGGAATTCACCCCTCCACTTT	CASSLGGSGTGNSPLHF
13	TRBV12-3/TRBV12-4	NA	TRBJ1-2	once	TGTGCCAGCAGTTTAAACTCAGGATACGACTACACCTTC	CASSLNSGYDYTF
16	TRBV30	NA	TRBJ1-3	NA	TGTGCCTGGAGTGTACCAGGACAATTCTCTGGAAACACCATATATTTT	CAWSVPGQFSGNTIYF
14	TRBV5-4	NA	TRBJ2-5	NA	TGTGCCAGCAGCCGGGGGACGAGATCAGAGACCCAGTACTTC	CASSRGTRSETQYF
15	TRBV6-4	TRBD1	TRBJ2-3	NA	TGTGCCAGCAGGGGACAGGGGGAAAGAGGAGATACGCAGTATTTT	CASRGQGERGDTQYF
11	TRBV6-4	NA	TRBJ2-3	NA	TGTGCCAGCAGCGGGGGAGGTACGCAGTATTTT	CASSGGGTQYF
13	TRBV6-5	NA	TRBJ1-1	NA	TGTGCCAGCAGGTATCGGGGGAACACTGAAGCTTTCTTT	CASRYRGNTEAFF
19	TRBV15	TRBD2	TRBJ2-2	NA	TGTGCCACCAGCAGAGTACGGGGACTAGCGGGGTCGAACACCGGGGAGCTGTTTTTT	CATSRVRGLAGSNTGELFF
15	TRBV18	TRBD1	TRBJ1-6	NA	TGTGCCAGCTCCCAACAGGGGGTTCAAGGTTCACCCCTCCACTTT	CASSQQGVQGSPLHF
17	TRBV28	TRBD1	TRBJ1-5	NA	TGTGCCAGCAGTCTGAGGAGATGGACAGGGTTAAATCAGCCCCAGCATTTT	CASSLRRWTGLNQPQHF
13	TRBV29-1	NA	TRBJ1-1	NA	TGCAGCGTTGAAGTTTCACGCCAGGGTGAAGCTTTCTTT	CSVEVSRQGEAFF
15	TRBV28	TRBD1	TRBJ1-5	NA	TGTGCCAGCAGGGACAGGGGAGGATATAGTCAGCCCCAGCATTTT	CASRDRGGYSQPQHF